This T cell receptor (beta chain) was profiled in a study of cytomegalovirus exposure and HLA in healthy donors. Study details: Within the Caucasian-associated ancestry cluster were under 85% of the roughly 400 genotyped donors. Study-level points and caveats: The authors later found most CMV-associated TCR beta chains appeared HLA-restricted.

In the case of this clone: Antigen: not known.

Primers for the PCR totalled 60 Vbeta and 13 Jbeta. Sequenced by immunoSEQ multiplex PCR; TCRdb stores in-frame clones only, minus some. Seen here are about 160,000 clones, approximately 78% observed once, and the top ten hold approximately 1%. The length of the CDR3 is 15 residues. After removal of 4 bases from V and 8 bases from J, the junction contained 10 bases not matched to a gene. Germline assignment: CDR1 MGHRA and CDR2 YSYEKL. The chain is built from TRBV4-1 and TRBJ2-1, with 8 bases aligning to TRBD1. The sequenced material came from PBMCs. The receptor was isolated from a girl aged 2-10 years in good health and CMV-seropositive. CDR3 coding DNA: TGCGCCAGCAGCCGGACCGGTGGACAGGGCCATGAGCAGTTCTTC. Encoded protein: CASSRTGGQGHEQFF.